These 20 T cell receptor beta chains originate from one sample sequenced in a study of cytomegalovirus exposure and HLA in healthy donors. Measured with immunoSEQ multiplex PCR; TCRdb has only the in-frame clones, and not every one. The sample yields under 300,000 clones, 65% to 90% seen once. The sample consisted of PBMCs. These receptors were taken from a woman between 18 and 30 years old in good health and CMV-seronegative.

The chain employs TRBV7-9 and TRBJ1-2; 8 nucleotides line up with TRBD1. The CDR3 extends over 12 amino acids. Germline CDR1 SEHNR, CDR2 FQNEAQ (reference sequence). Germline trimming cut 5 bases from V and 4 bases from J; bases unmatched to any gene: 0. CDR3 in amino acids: CASSDRGYGYTF. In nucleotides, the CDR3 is TGTGCCAGCAGCGACAGGGGCTATGGCTACACCTTC.

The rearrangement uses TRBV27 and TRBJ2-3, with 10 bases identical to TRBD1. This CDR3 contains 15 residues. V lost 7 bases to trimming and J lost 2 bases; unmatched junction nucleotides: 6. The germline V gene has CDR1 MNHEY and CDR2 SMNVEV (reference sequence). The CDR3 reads CASNPGQGVTDTQYF. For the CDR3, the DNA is TGTGCCAGCAACCCCGGACAGGGGGTCACAGATACGCAGTATTTT.

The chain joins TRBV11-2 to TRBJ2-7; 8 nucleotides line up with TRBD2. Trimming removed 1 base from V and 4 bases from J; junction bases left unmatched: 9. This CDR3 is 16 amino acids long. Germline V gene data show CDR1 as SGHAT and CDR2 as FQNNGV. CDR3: CASSLGLGGGRYEQYF. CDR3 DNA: TGTGCCAGCAGCTTAGGCCTCGGCGGGGGGAGATACGAGCAGTACTTC.

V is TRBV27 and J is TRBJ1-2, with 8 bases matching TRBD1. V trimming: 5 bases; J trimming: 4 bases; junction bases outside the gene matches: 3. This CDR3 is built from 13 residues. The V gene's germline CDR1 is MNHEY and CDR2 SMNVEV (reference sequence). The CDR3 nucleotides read TGTGCCAGCAGTCGACAGGGGCCCTATGGCTACACCTTC. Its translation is CASSRQGPYGYTF.

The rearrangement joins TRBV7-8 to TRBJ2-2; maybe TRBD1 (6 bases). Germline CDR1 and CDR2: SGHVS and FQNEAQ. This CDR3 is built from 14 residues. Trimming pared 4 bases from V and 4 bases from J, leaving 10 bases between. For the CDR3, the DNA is TGTGCCAGCAGCTCAGGGGCGACCACCGGGGAGCTGTTTTTT. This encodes CASSSGATTGELFF.

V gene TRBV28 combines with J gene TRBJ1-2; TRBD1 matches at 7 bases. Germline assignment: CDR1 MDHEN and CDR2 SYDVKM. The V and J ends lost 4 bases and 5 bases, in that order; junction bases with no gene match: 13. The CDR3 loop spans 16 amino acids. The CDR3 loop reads CASSSEGGGEGYGYTF. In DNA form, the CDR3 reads TGTGCCAGCAGTTCGGAAGGAGGGGGCGAGGGGTATGGCTACACCTTC.

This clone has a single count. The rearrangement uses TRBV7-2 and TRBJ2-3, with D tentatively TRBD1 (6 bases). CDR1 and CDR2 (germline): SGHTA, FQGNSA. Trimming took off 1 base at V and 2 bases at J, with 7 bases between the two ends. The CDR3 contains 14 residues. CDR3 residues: CASSLGQVTDTQYF. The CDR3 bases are TGTGCCAGCAGCTTAGGACAGGTCACAGATACGCAGTATTTT. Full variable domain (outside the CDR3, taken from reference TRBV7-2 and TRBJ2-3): GAGVSQSPSNKVTEKGKDVELRCDPISGHTALYWYRQSLGQGLEFLIYFQGNSAPDKSGLPSDRFSAERTGGSVSTLTIQRTQQEDSAVYLCASSLGQVTDTQYFGPGTRLTVL.

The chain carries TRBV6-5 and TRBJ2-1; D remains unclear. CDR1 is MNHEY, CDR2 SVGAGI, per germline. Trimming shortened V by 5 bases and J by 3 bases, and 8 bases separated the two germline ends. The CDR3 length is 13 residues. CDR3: CASSTNYYNEQFF. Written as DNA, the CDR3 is TGTGCCAGCAGTACCAACTACTACAATGAGCAGTTCTTC.

The CDR3 sequence: CASSLPQGTIYEQYF. CDR3 sequence (DNA): TGCGCCAGCAGCTTGCCCCAGGGGACCATCTACGAGCAGTACTTC. The chain joins TRBV5-1 to TRBJ2-7; possible D gene TRBD1, 6 bases. CDR1 and CDR2 (germline): SGHRS, YFSETQ. This CDR3 contains 15 residues. Trimming stripped 1 base from V and 3 bases from J, with 14 bases between.

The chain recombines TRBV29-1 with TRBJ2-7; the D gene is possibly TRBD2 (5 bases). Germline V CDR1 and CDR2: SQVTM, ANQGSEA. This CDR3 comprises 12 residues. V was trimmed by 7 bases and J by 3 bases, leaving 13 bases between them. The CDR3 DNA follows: TGCAGCGCAACTCCTGGAGGCTACGAGCAGTACTTC. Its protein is CSATPGGYEQYF.

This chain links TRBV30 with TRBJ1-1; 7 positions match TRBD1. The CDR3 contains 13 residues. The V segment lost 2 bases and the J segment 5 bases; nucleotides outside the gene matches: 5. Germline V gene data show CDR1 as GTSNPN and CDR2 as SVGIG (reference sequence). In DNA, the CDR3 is TGTGCCTGGAGTAGTCAGGGGGAAACTGAAGCTTTCTTT. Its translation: CAWSSQGETEAFF.

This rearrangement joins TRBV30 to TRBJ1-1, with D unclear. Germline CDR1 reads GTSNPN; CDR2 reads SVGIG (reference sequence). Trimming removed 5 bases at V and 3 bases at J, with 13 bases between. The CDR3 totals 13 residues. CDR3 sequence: CAWRFALDTEAFF. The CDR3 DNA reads TGTGCCTGGCGATTCGCACTGGACACTGAAGCTTTCTTT.

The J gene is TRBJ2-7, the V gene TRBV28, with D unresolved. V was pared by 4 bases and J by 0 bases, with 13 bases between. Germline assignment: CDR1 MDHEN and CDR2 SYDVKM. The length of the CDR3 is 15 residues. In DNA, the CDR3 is TGTGCCAGCAGTTCCTCAGCGCTTAGCTCCTACGAGCAGTACTTC. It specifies CASSSSALSSYEQYF.

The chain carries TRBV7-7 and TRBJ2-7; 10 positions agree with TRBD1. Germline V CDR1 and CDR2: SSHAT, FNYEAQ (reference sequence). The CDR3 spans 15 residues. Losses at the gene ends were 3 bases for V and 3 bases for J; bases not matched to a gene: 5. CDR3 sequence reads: CASSLGQGTVYEQYF. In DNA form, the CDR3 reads TGTGCCAGCAGCTTGGGACAGGGGACCGTCTACGAGCAGTACTTC.

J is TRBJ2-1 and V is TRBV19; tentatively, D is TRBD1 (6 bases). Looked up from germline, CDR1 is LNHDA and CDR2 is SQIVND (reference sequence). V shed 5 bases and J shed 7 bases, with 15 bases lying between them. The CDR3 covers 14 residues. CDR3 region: CASSLQTGSNEQFF. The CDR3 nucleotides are TGTGCCAGTAGTCTTCAGACAGGTTCGAATGAGCAGTTCTTC. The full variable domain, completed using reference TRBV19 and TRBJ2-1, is DGGITQSPKYLFRKEGQNVTLSCEQNLNHDAMYWYRQDPGQGLRLIYYSQIVNDFQKGDIAEGYSVSREKKESFPLTVTSAQKNPTAFYLCASSLQTGSNEQFFGPGTRLTVL.

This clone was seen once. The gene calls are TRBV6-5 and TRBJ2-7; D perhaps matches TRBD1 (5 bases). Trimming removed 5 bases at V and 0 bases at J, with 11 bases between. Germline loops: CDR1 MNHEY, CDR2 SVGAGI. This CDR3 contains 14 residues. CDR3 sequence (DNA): TGTGCCAGCAGTCCGACAGCCTTCTCCTACGAGCAGTACTTC. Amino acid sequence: CASSPTAFSYEQYF.

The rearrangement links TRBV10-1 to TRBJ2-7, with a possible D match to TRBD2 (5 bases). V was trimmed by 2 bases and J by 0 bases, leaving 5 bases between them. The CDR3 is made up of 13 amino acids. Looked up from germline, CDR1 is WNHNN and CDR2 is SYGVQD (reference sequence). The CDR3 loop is CASSEGSSYEQYF. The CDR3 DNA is TGCGCCAGCAGTGAGGGGAGCTCCTACGAGCAGTACTTC.

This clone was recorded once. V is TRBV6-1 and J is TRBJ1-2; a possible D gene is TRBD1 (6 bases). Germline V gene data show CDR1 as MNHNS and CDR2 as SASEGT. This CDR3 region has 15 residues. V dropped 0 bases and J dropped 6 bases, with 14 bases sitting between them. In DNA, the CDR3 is TGTGCCAGCAGTGAAGCGCTCGGGGGGCCGCATGGCTACACCTTC. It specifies CASSEALGGPHGYTF.

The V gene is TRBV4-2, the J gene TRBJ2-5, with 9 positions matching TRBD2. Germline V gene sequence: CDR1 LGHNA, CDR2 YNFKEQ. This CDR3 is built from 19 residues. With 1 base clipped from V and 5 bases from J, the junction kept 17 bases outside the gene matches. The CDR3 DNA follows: TGTGCCAGCAGCCAAGCGGTAGACTCCATAGCGGGAGCGTACGAGACCCAGTACTTC. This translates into CASSQAVDSIAGAYETQYF.

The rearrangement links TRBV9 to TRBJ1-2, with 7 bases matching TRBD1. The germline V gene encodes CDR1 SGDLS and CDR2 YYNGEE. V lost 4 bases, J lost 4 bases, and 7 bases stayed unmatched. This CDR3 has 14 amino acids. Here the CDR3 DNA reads TGTGCCAGCAGCCCCGGGACAGAAGTCTATGGCTACACCTTC. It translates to CASSPGTEVYGYTF. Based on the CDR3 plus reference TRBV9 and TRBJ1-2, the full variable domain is DSGVTQTPKHLITATGQRVTLRCSPRSGDLSVYWYQQSLDQGLQFLIQYYNGEERAKGNILERFSAQQFPDLHSELNLSSLELGDSALYFCASSPGTEVYGYTFGSGTRLTVV.